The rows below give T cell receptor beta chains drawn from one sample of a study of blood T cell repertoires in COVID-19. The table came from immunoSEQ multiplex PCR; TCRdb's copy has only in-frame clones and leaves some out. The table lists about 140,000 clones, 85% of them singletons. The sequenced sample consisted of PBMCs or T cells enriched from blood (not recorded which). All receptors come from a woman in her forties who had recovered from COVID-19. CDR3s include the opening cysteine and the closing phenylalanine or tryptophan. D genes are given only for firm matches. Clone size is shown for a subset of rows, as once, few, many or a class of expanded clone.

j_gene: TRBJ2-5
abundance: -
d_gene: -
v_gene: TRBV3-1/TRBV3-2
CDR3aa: CASSQTVGSGSQETQYF
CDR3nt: TGTGCCAGCAGCCAAACCGTCGGTAGCGGATCCCAAGAGACCCAGTACTTC

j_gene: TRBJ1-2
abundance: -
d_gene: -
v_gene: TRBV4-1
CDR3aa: CASSPSLAESVSYTF
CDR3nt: TGCGCCAGCAGCCCGTCTTTGGCTGAATCAGTAAGCTACACCTTC

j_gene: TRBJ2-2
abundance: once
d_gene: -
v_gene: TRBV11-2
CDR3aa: CASSRDSTNTGELFF
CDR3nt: TGTGCCAGCAGCCGGGACTCTACGAACACCGGGGAGCTGTTTTTT

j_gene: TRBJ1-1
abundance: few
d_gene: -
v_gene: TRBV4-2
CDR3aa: CASSLRGEGRQAFF
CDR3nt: TGTGCCAGCAGCCTTCGGGGGGAAGGGAGGCAGGCTTTCTTT

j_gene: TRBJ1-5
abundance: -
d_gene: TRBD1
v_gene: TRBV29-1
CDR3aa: CSVEVGGHQPQHF
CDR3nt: TGCAGCGTTGAGGTAGGGGGCCATCAGCCCCAGCATTTT

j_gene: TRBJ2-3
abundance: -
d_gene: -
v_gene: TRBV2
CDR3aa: CASSDLDYSADTQYF
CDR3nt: TGTGCCAGCAGTGACTTAGACTATAGCGCAGATACGCAGTATTTT

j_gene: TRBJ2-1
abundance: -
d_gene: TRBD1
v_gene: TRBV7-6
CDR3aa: CASSSRDRDYNEQFF
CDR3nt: TGTGCCAGCAGCTCACGGGACAGGGACTACAATGAGCAGTTCTTC

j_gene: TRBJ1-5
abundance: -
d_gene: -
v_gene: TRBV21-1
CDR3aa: CASSKRVAGAPYSNQPQHF
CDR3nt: TGTGCCAGCAGCAAAAGGGTGGCGGGGGCACCCTATAGCAATCAGCCCCAGCATTTT

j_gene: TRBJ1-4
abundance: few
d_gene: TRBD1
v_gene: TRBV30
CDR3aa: CAWSPTLGQGEKLFF
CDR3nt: TGTGCCTGGAGTCCAACCTTGGGACAGGGAGAAAAACTGTTTTTT

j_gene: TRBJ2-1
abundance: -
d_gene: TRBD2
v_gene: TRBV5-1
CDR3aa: CASSPRGGSYNEQFF
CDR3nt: TGCGCCAGCAGCCCCCGGGGGGGCTCCTACAATGAGCAGTTCTTC

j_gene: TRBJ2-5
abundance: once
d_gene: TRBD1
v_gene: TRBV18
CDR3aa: CASSRIGTVGETQYF
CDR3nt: TGTGCCAGCTCACGAATTGGGACAGTCGGAGAGACCCAGTACTTC

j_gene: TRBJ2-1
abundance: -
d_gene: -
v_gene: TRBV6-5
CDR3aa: CASSLEVASYNEQFF
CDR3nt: TGTGCCAGCAGCCTAGAGGTAGCCTCCTACAATGAGCAGTTCTTC

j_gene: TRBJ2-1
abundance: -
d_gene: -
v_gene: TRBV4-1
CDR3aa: CASSQGFAGAYNEQFF
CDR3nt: TGCGCCAGCAGCCAAGGATTCGCGGGCGCCTACAATGAGCAGTTCTTC

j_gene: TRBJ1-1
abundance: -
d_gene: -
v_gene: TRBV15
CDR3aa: CATGAGMNTEAFF
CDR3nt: TGTGCCACCGGGGCAGGGATGAACACTGAAGCTTTCTTT

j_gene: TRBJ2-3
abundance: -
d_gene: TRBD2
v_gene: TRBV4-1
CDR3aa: CASSLSGSGTDTQYF
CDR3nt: TGCGCCAGCAGTCTAAGCGGGAGCGGCACAGATACGCAGTATTTT

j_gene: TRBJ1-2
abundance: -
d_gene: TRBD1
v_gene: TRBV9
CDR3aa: CASSLGQGANYGYTF
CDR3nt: TGTGCCAGCAGCCTAGGACAGGGGGCTAACTATGGCTACACCTTC

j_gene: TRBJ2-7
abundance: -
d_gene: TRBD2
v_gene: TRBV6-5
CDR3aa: CASSYRLTSGTYEQYF
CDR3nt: TGTGCCAGCAGTTACCGATTGACTAGCGGGACCTACGAGCAGTACTTC

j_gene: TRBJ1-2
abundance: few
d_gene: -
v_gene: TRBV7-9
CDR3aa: CASTLQGLANYGYTF
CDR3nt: TGTGCCAGCACTCTCCAGGGTTTAGCTAACTATGGCTACACCTTC

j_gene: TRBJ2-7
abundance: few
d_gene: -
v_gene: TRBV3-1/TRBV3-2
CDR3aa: CASSPSRDNYEQYF
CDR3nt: TGTGCCAGCAGCCCAAGCCGGGACAACTACGAGCAGTACTTC

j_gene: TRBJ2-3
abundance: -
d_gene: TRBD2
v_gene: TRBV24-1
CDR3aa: CATSEAGGTDTQYF
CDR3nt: TGTGCCACCAGTGAGGCGGGGGGCACAGATACGCAGTATTTT

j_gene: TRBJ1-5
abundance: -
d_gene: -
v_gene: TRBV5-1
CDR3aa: CASSLDGGRFQPQHF
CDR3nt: TGCGCCAGCAGCTTGGACGGCGGCAGATTCCAGCCCCAGCATTTT

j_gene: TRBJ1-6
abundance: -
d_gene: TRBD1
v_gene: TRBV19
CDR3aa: CATGDSYNSPLHF
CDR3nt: TGTGCCACCGGGGACAGCTATAATTCACCCCTCCACTTT

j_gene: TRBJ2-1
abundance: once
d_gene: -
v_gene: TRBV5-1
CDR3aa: CASSPISVVYEQFF
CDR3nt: TGCGCCAGCAGCCCAATATCGGTCGTGTACGAGCAGTTCTTC

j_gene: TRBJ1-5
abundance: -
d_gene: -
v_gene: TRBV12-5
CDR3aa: CASGLVLGPQPQPQHF
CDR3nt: TGTGCTAGTGGTTTGGTACTAGGCCCCCAGCCACAGCCCCAGCATTTT

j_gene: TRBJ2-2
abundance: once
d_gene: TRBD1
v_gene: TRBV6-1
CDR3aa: CASSEGQGATGELFF
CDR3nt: TGTGCCAGCAGTGAAGGACAGGGGGCCACCGGGGAGCTGTTTTTT

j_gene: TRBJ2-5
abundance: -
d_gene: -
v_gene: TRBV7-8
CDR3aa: CASSHPGSQTQYF
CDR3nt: TGTGCCAGCAGCCACCCGGGGTCGCAGACCCAGTACTTC

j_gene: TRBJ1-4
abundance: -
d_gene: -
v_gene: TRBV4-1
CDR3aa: CASSQVVGGSGEKLFF
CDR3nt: TGCGCCAGCAGCCAAGTCGTTGGGGGCTCAGGAGAAAAACTGTTTTTT

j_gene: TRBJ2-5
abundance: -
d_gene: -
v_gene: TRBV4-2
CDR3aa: CASSPSAGTTETQYF
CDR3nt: TGTGCCAGCAGCCCCTCGGCGGGCACCACGGAGACCCAGTACTTC

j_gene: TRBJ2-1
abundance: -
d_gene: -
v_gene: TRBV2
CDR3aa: CASSDGSGWFF
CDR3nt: TGTGCCAGCAGTGATGGGAGCGGATGGTTCTTC

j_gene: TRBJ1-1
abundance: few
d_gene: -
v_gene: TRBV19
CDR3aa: CASSISSYTEAFF
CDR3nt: TGTGCCAGTAGTATTTCTTCTTACACTGAAGCTTTCTTT

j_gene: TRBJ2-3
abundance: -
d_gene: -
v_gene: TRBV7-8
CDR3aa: CASSFFGDTQYF
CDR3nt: TGTGCCAGCAGCTTTTTCGGGGATACGCAGTATTTT

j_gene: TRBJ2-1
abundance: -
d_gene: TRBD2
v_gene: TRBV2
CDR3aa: CASSEILAGANEQFF
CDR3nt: TGTGCCAGCAGTGAAATACTAGCGGGGGCAAATGAGCAGTTCTTC

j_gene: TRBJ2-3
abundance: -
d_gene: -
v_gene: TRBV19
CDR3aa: CASSMIPLWEGGGATDTQYF
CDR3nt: TGTGCCAGTAGTATGATCCCTCTATGGGAGGGGGGAGGAGCCACAGATACGCAGTATTTT

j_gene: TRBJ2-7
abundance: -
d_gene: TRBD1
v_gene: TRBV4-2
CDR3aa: CASSQEGTESYEQYF
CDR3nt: TGTGCCAGCAGCCAAGAGGGGACAGAGTCCTACGAGCAGTACTTC

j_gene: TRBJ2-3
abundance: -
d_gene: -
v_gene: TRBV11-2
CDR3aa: CASSLERGTDTQYF
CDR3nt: TGTGCCAGCAGCTTAGAACGGGGCACAGATACGCAGTATTTT

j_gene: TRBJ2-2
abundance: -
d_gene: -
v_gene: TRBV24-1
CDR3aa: CATSDPTGANTGELFF
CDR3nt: TGTGCCACCAGTGACCCCACGGGGGCGAACACCGGGGAGCTGTTTTTT

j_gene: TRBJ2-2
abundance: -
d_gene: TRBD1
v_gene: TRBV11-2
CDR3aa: CASSPGTGEGTGELFF
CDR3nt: TGTGCCAGCAGCCCCGGGACAGGGGAAGGCACCGGGGAGCTGTTTTTT